Listed below are T cell receptor beta chains from one sample, sequenced in a study of beta chain features in type 1 diabetes. Assay: immunoSEQ multiplex PCR; the TCRdb copy retains only in-frame clones and omits some. Of tens of thousands of clones in the sample, approximately 59% were seen once. Sequences were obtained from Tregs from blood. These receptors all stem from a woman younger than 35 in good health. Both conserved end residues are part of each CDR3. The D gene is left open where the match is weak. Only some rows state a clone size, as once, few, many or a class for expanded clones.

clone size,V gene,J gene,D gene,CDR3 length,CDR3 DNA,CDR3 protein
.,TRBV5-4,TRBJ2-7,TRBD2,15,TGTGCCAGCAGCTTGGACAAGCGGGGTATCTACGAGCAGTACTTC,CASSLDKRGIYEQYF
.,TRBV4-1,TRBJ1-4,TRBD1,15,TGCGCCAGCAGCCAAGACGGCCAGGGGGCTTTGATTATGTTTTTT,CASSQDGQGALIMFF
.,TRBV7-8,TRBJ1-6,.,15,TGTGCCAGCAGCTTGGGGGCGCGAGGTCATTCACCCCTCCACTTT,CASSLGARGHSPLHF
few,TRBV5-1,TRBJ2-5,TRBD2,18,TGCGCCAGCAGCTGGAAACCGGGACTAGCGGGGGGGCAAGAGACCCAGTACTTC,CASSWKPGLAGGQETQYF
few,TRBV2,TRBJ2-2,.,13,TGTGCCAGCAGGGTTGAGACTACCGGGGAGCTGTTTTTT,CASRVETTGELFF
few,TRBV10-3,TRBJ1-5,.,16,TGTGCCATCAGTGAGTCCCAGGTGATCGGCAATCAGCCCCAGCATTTT,CAISESQVIGNQPQHF
.,TRBV6-6,TRBJ1-1,.,13,TGTGCCAGCACCGTTTTCTTTCAGGCTGAAGCTTTCTTT,CASTVFFQAEAFF
.,TRBV7-9,TRBJ2-1,TRBD2,16,TGTGCCAGCAGCCCTGGGACTAGCGGGATACGCAATGAGCAGTTCTTC,CASSPGTSGIRNEQFF
.,TRBV28,TRBJ1-6,TRBD1,15,TGTGCCAGCATTTATTCGGGGACAGATAATTCACCCCTCCACTTT,CASIYSGTDNSPLHF
.,TRBV19,TRBJ1-2,.,15,TGTGCCACCAGGACCCTCGAACCAGGGAACTATGGCTACACCTTC,CATRTLEPGNYGYTF
.,TRBV28,TRBJ1-5,.,12,TGTGCCAGCAGCGCTCGGGGTTGGCCCCAGCATTTT,CASSARGWPQHF
.,TRBV27,TRBJ2-5,TRBD1,15,TGTGCCAGCAGTCCTTCCGGGACAGTCCAAGAGACCCAGTACTTC,CASSPSGTVQETQYF
.,TRBV7-6,TRBJ2-1,TRBD2,16,TGTGCCAGCAGCTTTAGGCTTCCTAGCGGGAGGAATGAGCAGTTCTTC,CASSFRLPSGRNEQFF
.,TRBV7-2,TRBJ1-2,.,13,TGTGCCAGCAGCCCGGACAACACCTATGGCTACACCTTC,CASSPDNTYGYTF
.,TRBV7-2,TRBJ2-1,.,17,TGTGCCAGCAGCTTGCCAGGGCTGGCAAGCTCCTACAATGAGCAGTTCTTC,CASSLPGLASSYNEQFF
.,TRBV6-5,TRBJ2-4,.,13,TGTGCCAGCAAGCCAGGGGGGAGAAACATTCAGTACTTC,CASKPGGRNIQYF
.,TRBV5-1,TRBJ1-2,TRBD1,15,TGCGCCAGCAGTCCCACCGACAGGGGAATGAAAGGCTACACCTTC,CASSPTDRGMKGYTF
.,TRBV6-1,TRBJ2-7,TRBD2,14,TGTGCCAGCAGGACTAGCGGCCTATCCTACGAGCAGTACTTC,CASRTSGLSYEQYF